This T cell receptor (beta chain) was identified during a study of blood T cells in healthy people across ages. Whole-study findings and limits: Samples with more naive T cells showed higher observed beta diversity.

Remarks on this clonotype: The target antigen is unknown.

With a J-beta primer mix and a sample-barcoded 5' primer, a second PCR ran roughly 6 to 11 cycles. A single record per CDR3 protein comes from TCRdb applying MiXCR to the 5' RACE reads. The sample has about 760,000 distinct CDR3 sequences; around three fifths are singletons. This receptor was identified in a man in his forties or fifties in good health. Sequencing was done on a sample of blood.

The chain's CDR3 is CASSQAGVANYGYTF. The CDR3 DNA reads TGTGCCAGCAGCCAAGCTGGTGTGGCTAACTATGGCTACACCTTC. The V and J genes are TRBV14 and TRBJ1-2; D remains ambiguous. Germline values: CDR1 SGHDN, CDR2 FVKESK. The CDR3 is 15 residues long. Trimming took off 1 base at V and 0 bases at J, with 9 bases between the two ends.